The next 22 T cell receptor beta chains were all read from a single sample in a study of OX40 agonist ivuxolimab in advanced cancers. The repertoire was sequenced with immunoSEQ multiplex PCR; TCRdb's copy has only in-frame clones and lacks some. The data hold about 38,000 clones, with approximately 80% observed a single time. The sample was CD4+ or CD8+ T cells sorted from blood, taken in a trial of the OX40 agonist ivuxolimab. These TCRs come from an adult with an advanced solid tumor such as melanoma, head and neck, liver or kidney cancer.

The chain recombines TRBV7-8 with TRBJ1-3, with TRBD1 matching 9 bases. The CDR3 sequence is 14 residues long. Germline-derived CDR1 and CDR2 are SGHVS and FQNEAQ. J gave up 8 bases and V 4 bases, and 6 bases lay outside the gene matches. CDR3 sequence reads: CASSSGQGGHTIYF. The CDR3, as DNA: TGTGCCAGCAGCTCGGGACAGGGTGGTCACACCATATATTTT.

The chain employs TRBV7-9 and TRBJ1-6, with 8 bases lining up with TRBD1. Trimming cost V 5 bases and J 10 bases; bases outside gene matches: 10. This CDR3 is 15 amino acids long. CDR1 is SEHNR, CDR2 FQNEAQ, per germline (reference sequence). CDR3 residues: CASSLTDRVESPLHF. Written as DNA, the CDR3 is TGTGCCAGCAGCCTAACGGACAGGGTAGAATCACCCCTCCACTTT.

Only a few counts were recorded for this clone. The chain recombines TRBV20-1 with TRBJ1-1; D gene ambiguous. V lost 7 bases, J lost 1 base, and 4 bases lay in between. This CDR3 is 10 amino acids long. CDR1 DFQATT and CDR2 SNEGSKA come from the germline V gene (reference sequence). In nucleotides, the CDR3 is TGCAGTGGAGAGAACACTGAAGCTTTCTTT. It is translated as CSGENTEAFF.

This clone has just one count. This CDR3 is CASRLAGETQYF. In nucleotides, the CDR3 is TGTGCCAGCAGGCTAGCGGGAGAGACCCAGTACTTC. The rearrangement uses TRBV2 and TRBJ2-5; 8 nucleotides align to TRBD2. CDR1 is SNHLY and CDR2 is FYNNEI in the germline V gene. The V and J ends lost 6 bases and 4 bases, in that order; junction bases with no gene match: 1. This CDR3 has 12 residues.

The V call is TRBV27, the J call TRBJ1-1; no reliable D call. The V end was cut by 0 bases, the J end by 0 bases, with 8 bases between. Germline V CDR1 and CDR2: MNHEY, SMNVEV (reference sequence). The CDR3 loop spans 15 amino acids. The CDR3 here is CASSLSPTMNTEAFF. The CDR3 region has the DNA TGTGCCAGCAGTTTATCCCCGACAATGAACACTGAAGCTTTCTTT.

J is TRBJ2-7 and V is TRBV2; D could derive from TRBD1 or TRBD2 (6 bases each). Trimming cost V 10 bases and J 2 bases, with 15 bases left between them. This CDR3 is 13 amino acids long. Looked up from germline, CDR1 is SNHLY and CDR2 is FYNNEI. CDR3 protein: CATVGGGTYEQYF. In DNA, the CDR3 is TGTGCCACCGTGGGGGGCGGGACCTACGAGCAGTACTTC.

V usage is TRBV7-9 and J usage is TRBJ2-7; TRBD2 matches 11 bases. CDR3 length equals 15 residues. Germline V gene lookup returns CDR1 SEHNR and CDR2 FQNEAQ (reference sequence). V lost 5 bases and J lost 3; bases outside the gene matches: 6. Here the CDR3 DNA reads TGTGCCAGCAGCCCCCTAGCGGGAGGAGGCTACGAGCAGTACTTC. This encodes CASSPLAGGGYEQYF.

The V gene is TRBV19, the J gene TRBJ1-6; D unresolved. Per germline, CDR1 LNHDA and CDR2 SQIVND (reference sequence). The CDR3 sequence is 12 residues long. V was cut by 5 bases and J by 6 bases, with 5 bases left in between. CDR3 nucleotide sequence: TGTGCCAGTAGTTACCTTAATTCACCCCTCCACTTT. It encodes CASSYLNSPLHF. Full variable domain (missing parts from reference TRBV19 and TRBJ1-6): DGGITQSPKYLFRKEGQNVTLSCEQNLNHDAMYWYRQDPGQGLRLIYYSQIVNDFQKGDIAEGYSVSREKKESFPLTVTSAQKNPTAFYLCASSYLNSPLHFGNGTRLTVT.

This chain uses TRBV19 with TRBJ1-2; D is undetermined. V was clipped by 5 bases and J by 6 bases, with 16 bases between them. The CDR3 sequence is 14 residues long. Germline lookup yields CDR1 LNHDA and CDR2 SQIVND (reference sequence). CDR3 bases: TGTGCCAGTAGTGCCGGGGTAGAACTCAATGGCTACACCTTC. Translation gives CASSAGVELNGYTF. Full variable domain (rest looked up from reference TRBV19 and TRBJ1-2): DGGITQSPKYLFRKEGQNVTLSCEQNLNHDAMYWYRQDPGQGLRLIYYSQIVNDFQKGDIAEGYSVSREKKESFPLTVTSAQKNPTAFYLCASSAGVELNGYTFGSGTRLTVV.

This clone is termed medium-sized. The chain carries TRBV30 and TRBJ2-7; 9 bases are shared with TRBD2. Germline lookup yields CDR1 GTSNPN and CDR2 SVGIG (reference sequence). V shed 1 base, J shed 2 bases, and the junction held 12 bases outside the gene matches. There are 17 residues in the CDR3. This CDR3 is CAWSAPPRLAVTYEQYF. CDR3 nucleotide sequence: TGTGCCTGGAGTGCCCCCCCGCGACTAGCGGTAACCTACGAGCAGTACTTC.

CDR3 nucleotide sequence: TGTGCCAGTAGTGAGACTAGTAATTCCTACAATGAGCAGTTCTTC. This translates into CASSETSNSYNEQFF. The rearrangement joins TRBV19 to TRBJ2-1, with D possibly being TRBD2 (6 bases). This CDR3 is 15 amino acids long. CDR1 and CDR2 (germline): LNHDA, SQIVND (reference sequence). Trimming stripped 5 bases from V and 1 base from J, with 12 bases between.

The chain joins TRBV27 to TRBJ2-2; a possible D gene is TRBD1 (6 bases). V lost 6 bases, J lost 2 bases, and 16 bases lay in between. The V gene's germline CDR1 is MNHEY and CDR2 SMNVEV (reference sequence). The CDR3 has 16 amino acids. Here the CDR3 DNA reads TGTGCCAGCAGACCCCGGGGCAGGGGAAACACCGGGGAGCTGTTTTTT. It specifies CASRPRGRGNTGELFF.

The chain combines TRBV5-5 with TRBJ2-5; 15 bases are a match to TRBD2. With V trimmed by 3 bases and J by 5 bases, 11 bases remained unmatched. Germline CDR1 and CDR2: SGHKS and YYEKEE (reference sequence). The CDR3 loop spans 18 amino acids. The CDR3, as DNA: TGTGCCAGCAGCTCCGGACTAGCGGGAGGGCCGGGTCGGGAGACCCAGTACTTC. It is translated as CASSSGLAGGPGRETQYF.

The chain combines TRBV10-3 with TRBJ1-1; D call uncertain. V lost 0 bases and J lost 4, with 12 bases in between. CDR3 length: 15 amino acids. CDR1 and CDR2 (germline): ENHRY, SYGVKD. CDR3 in amino acids: CAISESTGEGTEAFF. Here the CDR3 DNA reads TGTGCCATCAGTGAGTCGACTGGGGAGGGCACTGAAGCTTTCTTT.

The V and J genes are TRBV7-7 and TRBJ2-5; D gene uncertain. Germline lookup yields CDR1 SSHAT and CDR2 FNYEAQ (reference sequence). V was clipped by 3 bases and J by 3 bases, with 8 bases between them. The CDR3 consists of 13 residues. CDR3 loop: CASSFGQKETQYF. The CDR3 bases are TGTGCCAGCAGCTTTGGGCAGAAAGAGACCCAGTACTTC.

The chain has TRBV5-4 and TRBJ2-1; 12 nucleotides match TRBD2. The CDR3 sequence is 15 residues long. V lost 2 bases to trimming and J lost 7 bases; unmatched junction nucleotides: 4. In germline, CDR1 is SGHNT, CDR2 YYREEE (reference sequence). Here the CDR3 reads CASSFTSGRLNEQFF. CDR3 sequence (DNA): TGTGCCAGCAGCTTCACTAGCGGGAGGTTGAATGAGCAGTTCTTC.

V is TRBV7-2 and J is TRBJ2-7; D unclear. The CDR3 extends over 14 amino acids. V lost 1 base and J 3 bases, leaving 10 bases between the germline ends. The germline V gene encodes CDR1 SGHTA and CDR2 FQGNSA. The DNA for the CDR3 is TGTGCCAGCAGCTTAGTTCCGGAGATCTACGAGCAGTACTTC. This sequence encodes CASSLVPEIYEQYF.

This clone was observed once. The chain carries TRBV7-2 and TRBJ2-5; 8 bases align to TRBD2. V lost 1 base, J lost 2 bases, and 3 bases stayed unmatched. In germline, CDR1 is SGHTA, CDR2 FQGNSA. The CDR3 spans 15 residues. CDR3: CASSLVAGLQETQYF. Written as DNA, the CDR3 is TGTGCCAGCAGCTTAGTAGCGGGGCTACAAGAGACCCAGTACTTC.

The V call is TRBV7-9, the J call TRBJ2-1; maybe TRBD1 (6 bases). Germline V lookup: CDR1 SEHNR, CDR2 FQNEAQ (reference sequence). V dropped 5 bases and J dropped 7 bases, with 18 bases sitting between them. The CDR3 sequence is 15 residues long. The CDR3 DNA reads as TGTGCCAGCAGCGGACAGACGGCGTCGGATAATGAGCAGTTCTTC. Residues: CASSGQTASDNEQFF.

The chain couples TRBV28 to TRBJ1-5; D not certain. V lost 10 bases and J 11 bases, leaving 21 bases between the germline ends. The germline V gene encodes CDR1 MDHEN and CDR2 SYDVKM. The CDR3 totals 13 residues. The CDR3 sequence is CATFDASGTSQHF. The CDR3 DNA sequence: TGTGCCACCTTTGATGCCTCCGGAACGTCCCAGCATTTT.

This sequence joins TRBV5-5 and TRBJ1-2, with D possibly being TRBD1 (6 bases). The V end was cut by 4 bases, the J end by 8 bases, with 18 bases between. The germline V gene encodes CDR1 SGHKS and CDR2 YYEKEE (reference sequence). CDR3 length: 14 residues. The DNA for the CDR3 is TGTGCCAGCAGCCCCGGGAGGGGGGCAGGAGGCTACACCTTC. Translating it yields CASSPGRGAGGYTF.

The chain links TRBV5-1 to TRBJ2-1; maybe TRBD2 (6 bases). The CDR3 extends over 18 amino acids. V lost 5 bases, J lost 1 base, and 22 bases lay in between. Germline V gene lookup returns CDR1 SGHRS and CDR2 YFSETQ. CDR3: CASRWLASALMSYNEQFF. CDR3 in DNA: TGCGCCAGCAGATGGTTGGCTAGCGCCCTCATGTCCTACAATGAGCAGTTCTTC.